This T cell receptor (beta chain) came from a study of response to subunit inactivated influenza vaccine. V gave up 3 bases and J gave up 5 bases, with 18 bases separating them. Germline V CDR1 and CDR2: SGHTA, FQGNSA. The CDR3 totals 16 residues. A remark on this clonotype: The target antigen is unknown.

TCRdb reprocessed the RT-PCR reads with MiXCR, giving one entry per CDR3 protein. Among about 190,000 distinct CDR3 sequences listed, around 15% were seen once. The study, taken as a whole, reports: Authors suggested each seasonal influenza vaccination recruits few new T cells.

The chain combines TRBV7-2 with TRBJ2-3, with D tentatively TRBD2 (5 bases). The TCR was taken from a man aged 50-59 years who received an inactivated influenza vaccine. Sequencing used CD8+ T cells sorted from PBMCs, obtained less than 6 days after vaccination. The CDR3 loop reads CASSFSSFVTGDTQYF. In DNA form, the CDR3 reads TGTGCCAGCAGCTTTTCTAGCTTTGTCACTGGAGATACGCAGTATTTT.